A single sample is the source of the 22 T cell receptor beta chains below, sequenced in a study of blood T cells in healthy people across ages. A J-beta primer mix and a sample-barcoded 5' primer were used in a second PCR of about 6 to 12 cycles. A single record per CDR3 protein comes from TCRdb applying MiXCR to the 5' RACE reads. The data show about 650,000 distinct CDR3 sequences, approximately 31% seen once. Sequenced sample: blood. These receptors all stem from an elderly woman in good health.

The rearrangement uses TRBV29-1 and TRBJ2-7; D could derive from TRBD1 or TRBD2 (5 bases each). Judging by the DNA end, TRBJ2-4 fits better; the J call may be wrong. This CDR3 spans 14 amino acids. Germline V CDR1 and CDR2: SQVTM, ANQGSEA. CDR3 loop: CSVESRDLGNIQYF. CDR3 bases: TGCAGCGTTGAATCCCGGGACCTGGGGAACATTCAGTACTTC.

There are a few counts of this clonotype. The chain employs TRBV25-1 and TRBJ2-2, with 9 positions matching TRBD1. Germline trimming cut 4 bases from V and 2 bases from J; bases unmatched to any gene: 5. Per germline, CDR1 MGHDK and CDR2 SYGVNS. The CDR3 is 16 residues long. The CDR3 is CASSAWTGANTGELFF. CDR3 sequence (DNA): TGTGCCAGCAGTGCCTGGACAGGGGCCAACACCGGGGAGCTGTTTTTT.

This clonotype was detected many times. This CDR3 reads CASSFNGGGGNEQFF. In DNA form, the CDR3 reads TGTGCCAGCAGCTTCAACGGGGGGGGAGGCAATGAGCAGTTCTTC. The chain carries TRBV7-2 and TRBJ2-1, with 8 positions matching TRBD2. The CDR3 covers 15 residues. The germline CDR1 and CDR2 sequences are SGHTA and FQGNSA. Unmatched junction bases numbered 7, after V lost 3 bases and J lost 6 bases.

This clonotype was counted between two and nine times. The CDR3 spells CAISPGQPDSALHF. The CDR3 nucleotides read TGTGCCATCAGTCCGGGACAGCCTGATTCGGCCCTCCACTTT. The chain recombines TRBV10-3 with TRBJ1-6; 7 bases are a match to TRBD1. There are 14 residues in the CDR3. CDR1 ENHRY and CDR2 SYGVKD come from the germline V gene. V was pared by 5 bases and J by 14 bases, with 12 bases of the junction left unmatched.

This clonotype was observed at least ten times. This chain links TRBV20-1 with TRBJ2-7; D not resolved. The germline gives CDR1 DFQATT, CDR2 SNEGSKA (reference sequence). V was pared by 6 bases and J by 3 bases, with 30 bases between. The CDR3 consists of 18 residues. CDR3 nucleotides: TGCAGTGCCCATGGGATCTCCCGTTCAGAAGATTTTGTCTACGAGCAGTACTTC. Its translation is CSAHGISRSEDFVYEQYF.

This clonotype occurred many times. This chain joins TRBV20-1 and TRBJ2-3; the D is unclear. V was clipped by 5 bases and J by 0 bases, with 18 bases between them. Germline V gene lookup returns CDR1 DFQATT and CDR2 SNEGSKA (reference sequence). This CDR3 region has 16 residues. The chain's CDR3 is CSAYHLAATSTDTQYF. DNA for the CDR3: TGCAGTGCTTACCACCTTGCAGCCACTAGCACAGATACGCAGTATTTT.

At least ten counts were recorded for this clonotype. V gene TRBV7-3 combines with J gene TRBJ2-3; the D gene is possibly TRBD2 (6 bases). V was shortened by 5 bases and J by 6 bases, with 18 bases between the two germline ends. There are 15 residues in the CDR3. CDR1 is SGHTA and CDR2 is FQGTGA in the germline V gene. CDR3 region: CASSPGGTVRDTQYF. DNA of the CDR3: TGTGCCAGCAGCCCTGGGGGGACTGTAAGGGATACGCAGTATTTT. The full variable domain, with the rest looked up from reference TRBV7-3 and TRBJ2-3, is GAGVSQTPSNKVTEKGKYVELRCDPISGHTALYWYRQSLGQGPEFLIYFQGTGAADDSGLPNDRFFAVRPEGSVSTLKIQRTERGDSAVYLCASSPGGTVRDTQYFGPGTRLTVL.

About this clonotype itself: At one of its ends the junction is not consistent with the germline gene, which may arise from a read error. The genes are TRBV7-2 and TRBJ2-7; TRBD2 is a possible D gene (6 bases). The CDR3 spans 14 residues. Germline CDR1 and CDR2: SGHTA and FQGNSA. The CDR3 loop is CASSSRWGVYKQYF. CDR3 coding DNA: TGTGCCAGCAGCTCCCGGTGGGGGGTCTACAAGCAGTACTTC.

This clonotype was seen at least ten times. This chain connects TRBV27 to TRBJ2-5, with TRBD1 matching over 8 bases. Germline lookup yields CDR1 MNHEY and CDR2 SMNVEV (reference sequence). CDR3 length equals 15 residues. The junction had 11 bases not matched to a gene; V was cut back by 9 bases and J by 2 bases. The CDR3 reads CARDTGGKVQETQYF. The DNA of the CDR3 is TGTGCCAGGGATACAGGGGGAAAGGTTCAAGAGACCCAGTACTTC.

In its sample, this clonotype was seen many times. The gene calls are TRBV7-2 and TRBJ2-1; possible D gene TRBD2, 7 bases. The V gene's germline CDR1 is SGHTA and CDR2 FQGNSA. Trimming pared 3 bases from V and 2 bases from J, leaving 14 bases between. The CDR3 runs to 16 residues. CDR3 sequence (DNA): TGTGCCAGCAGCTTGGGCCCGGGGGGCACCTACAATGAGCAGTTCTTC. Its protein product is CASSLGPGGTYNEQFF.

This clonotype was detected ten times or more. The chain links TRBV6-1 to TRBJ2-7; D might be TRBD2 (6 bases). The CDR3 is made up of 12 amino acids. The V and J ends lost 8 bases and 3 bases respectively, with 11 bases between them. The germline gives CDR1 MNHNS, CDR2 SASEGT. The CDR3 DNA reads TGTGCCAGCGGCCGGGGGAGCTACGAGCAGTACTTC. Encoded protein: CASGRGSYEQYF.

Remarks on this clonotype: A much larger clone differs by one base, so this may be a read error. The chain links TRBV24-1 to TRBJ2-2, with 7 bases identical to TRBD1. Germline values: CDR1 KGHDR, CDR2 SFDVKD. V dropped 7 bases and J dropped 9; count of bases not matched to a gene: 10. The CDR3 length is 14 residues. The CDR3: CATRDVTTGRELFF. The CDR3, as DNA: TGTGCCACCAGGGATGTAACGACAGGGAGGGAGCTGTTTTTT.

Notes on this clonotype: Given a much more abundant clone one base away, this may be a read error. The rearrangement uses TRBV20-1 and TRBJ1-2; D ambiguous. The CDR3 is 12 residues long. V was clipped by 4 bases and J by 12 bases, with 18 bases between them. Germline V gene sequence: CDR1 DFQATT, CDR2 SNEGSKA (reference sequence). The CDR3 DNA is TGCAGTGCTATAGCTCCTACTCACGACCACACCTTC. Its translation: CSAIAPTHDHTF.

This clonotype came up many times. In DNA form, the CDR3 reads TGTGCCAGCAGCTTGGTGGGCTTAGGGTTCTTC. Translation gives CASSLVGLGFF. V and J are TRBV5-8 and TRBJ2-1, with D uncertain. Germline loops: CDR1 SGHTS, CDR2 YDEGEE. Trimming removed 0 bases at V and 15 bases at J, with 10 bases between. The CDR3 has 11 residues.

This clonotype was picked up many times. This chain joins TRBV4-3 and TRBJ2-3, with 8 bases identical to TRBD2. Trimming at V came to 0 bases and at J to 11 bases, leaving 7 bases not matched to a gene. The CDR3 is made up of 14 amino acids. Germline V gives CDR1 LGHNA, CDR2 YSLEER. CDR3 nucleotides: TGCGCCAGCAGCCAAGATGGGCGGGGGGAGAGGCAGTATTTT. It is translated as CASSQDGRGERQYF.

With regard to this clonotype: Mismatch with germline at one junction end may stem from a read error. This rearrangement joins TRBV20-1 to TRBJ2-7; D is ambiguous. Germline V CDR1 and CDR2: DFQATT, SNEGSKA (reference sequence). There are 12 residues in the CDR3. Written as DNA, the CDR3 is TGCAGTGCTTGTGCCGATGAATACGGGCAGTACTTC. It yields the protein CSACADEYGQYF.

This clonotype was recorded many times. A much larger clonotype is one base distant, so this may be a read error. The chain joins TRBV29-1 to TRBJ2-1, with 7 bases lining up with TRBD1. The J call may be wrong; the DNA end is better matched by TRBJ2-7. The germline V gene encodes CDR1 SQVTM and CDR2 ANQGSEA. CDR3 length equals 15 residues. This CDR3 reads CSGTGELSSYNEQYF. Here the CDR3 DNA reads TGCAGCGGTACAGGGGAGCTTAGCTCCTACAATGAGCAGTACTTC.

Details on this clonotype: A much larger clone sits a single nucleotide away, making a read error possible. The rearrangement joins TRBV10-3 to TRBJ2-1; D gene uncertain. V gave up 6 bases and J gave up 13 bases, with 16 bases separating them. The CDR3 sequence is 12 residues long. Germline V gives CDR1 ENHRY, CDR2 SYGVKD. The DNA of the CDR3 is TGTGCCATCAGCCTGAACGAAGAGACCCAGTTCTTC. Amino acid sequence: CAISLNEETQFF.

There are many counts of this clonotype. The V call is TRBV20-1, the J call TRBJ1-5; no clear D gene. V was pared by 0 bases and J by 3 bases, with 15 bases between. The germline V gene has CDR1 DFQATT and CDR2 SNEGSKA (reference sequence). The CDR3 has 16 amino acids. CDR3 nucleotide sequence: TGCAGTGCTAGAGATGGAACAGCCTTAAACAATCAGCCCCAGCATTTT. Translated, it gives CSARDGTALNNQPQHF.

This clonotype showed up just a few times. The chain is built from TRBV3-1 and TRBJ2-3, with 8 bases aligning to TRBD2. The germline gives CDR1 LGHDT, CDR2 YNNKEL (reference sequence). This CDR3 is 12 amino acids long. V shed 1 base and J 11 bases; nucleotides not matched to a gene: 2. CDR3 residues: CASSQALAGQYF. The CDR3 coding sequence is TGTGCCAGCAGCCAAGCGCTAGCGGGGCAGTATTTT.

The chain carries TRBV27 and TRBJ1-6; D unresolved. CDR1 is MNHEY, CDR2 SMNVEV, per germline (reference sequence). This CDR3 has 16 residues. The ends were cut back, 0 bases at V and 7 bases at J, with 13 bases in the middle. Here the CDR3 DNA reads TGTGCCAGCAGTTTATCCGGCCAGGCCGTAAATTCACCCCTCCACTTT. Amino acid sequence: CASSLSGQAVNSPLHF.

This clonotype was seen many times. V gene TRBV4-3 combines with J gene TRBJ2-5; 15 bases align to TRBD2. This CDR3 comprises 17 residues. CDR1 and CDR2 (germline): LGHNA, YSLEER. Germline trimming cut 4 bases from V and 7 bases from J; bases unmatched to any gene: 10. The CDR3 is CASSPGLAGGTYGTQYF. CDR3 nucleotides: TGCGCCAGCAGCCCGGGACTAGCGGGGGGTACTTATGGGACCCAGTACTTC.